The next 28 T cell receptor beta chains were all read from a single sample in a study of a mutant IDH1 vaccine in newly diagnosed glioma. The method was immunoSEQ multiplex PCR; TCRdb's version includes in-frame clones alone and lacks a portion of them. The sample lists 40,000 to 45,000 clones, around 83% occurring once. These receptors have no known antigen. This sample's time point: week 35, safety follow-up. Each vaccine dose was 300 ug of mutant IDH1 20-mer peptide, with topical imiquimod. The sequenced sample was PBMCs, obtained from a glioma patient whose treatment included an IDH1 peptide vaccine. The receptors originated from a woman between 45 and 65 years old with glioma.

The V gene is TRBV6-1, the J gene TRBJ1-1; no clear D. The CDR3 covers 13 residues. Germline CDR1 and CDR2: MNHNS and SASEGT. Trimming cost V 4 bases and J 3 bases, with 9 bases left between them. The CDR3 DNA reads as TGTGCCAGCAGTGTGATAAAGTACACTGAAGCTTTCTTT. This codes for CASSVIKYTEAFF.

The V call is TRBV6-1, the J call TRBJ1-4, with D uncertain. The germline V and J ends were trimmed by 0 bases and 0 bases, with 8 bases remaining between them. The CDR3 has 16 amino acids. CDR1 is MNHNS, CDR2 SASEGT, per germline. The CDR3 region has the DNA TGTGCCAGCAGTGAAGCGCGGATAGCAACTAATGAAAAACTGTTTTTT. As protein: CASSEARIATNEKLFF.

The rearrangement uses TRBV5-4 and TRBJ2-7, with 7 bases lining up with TRBD1. The CDR3 consists of 14 residues. V trimming: 3 bases; J trimming: 5 bases; junction bases outside the gene matches: 8. CDR1 and CDR2 from the germline V gene are SGHNT and YYREEE (reference sequence). CDR3 residues: CASSSPTGANEQYF. CDR3 bases: TGTGCCAGCAGCTCACCCACAGGGGCCAACGAGCAGTACTTC.

V usage is TRBV19 and J usage is TRBJ1-1; possible D gene TRBD1, 6 bases. V was cut by 0 bases and J by 5 bases, with 10 bases left in between. CDR1 and CDR2 (germline): LNHDA, SQIVND (reference sequence). CDR3 length: 14 amino acids. CDR3 nucleotide sequence: TGTGCCAGTAGTATAGATCGGGGGCGGACTGAAGCTTTCTTT. Its protein is CASSIDRGRTEAFF.

The J gene is TRBJ1-4, the V gene TRBV5-5; 8 bases are a match to TRBD1. The V segment lost 4 bases and the J segment 6 bases; nucleotides outside the gene matches: 5. The CDR3 length is 14 residues. Per germline, CDR1 SGHKS and CDR2 YYEKEE (reference sequence). CDR3 coding DNA: TGTGCCAGCAGCCTGGGACAGGTTGATGAAAAACTGTTTTTT. It yields the protein CASSLGQVDEKLFF.

The chain uses TRBV11-2 and TRBJ2-7, with D perhaps TRBD2 (5 bases). V was clipped by 5 bases and J by 2 bases, with 13 bases between them. Germline assignment: CDR1 SGHAT and CDR2 FQNNGV. There are 14 residues in the CDR3. The CDR3 sequence is CASSPARGTYEQYF. The CDR3 nucleotides are TGTGCCAGCAGCCCGGCACGGGGTACCTACGAGCAGTACTTC.

The J gene is TRBJ1-5, the V gene TRBV5-1; a weak D match, TRBD1 (6 bases). Trimming removed 3 bases from V and 2 bases from J, with 12 bases in between. The germline gives CDR1 SGHRS, CDR2 YFSETQ. The CDR3 spans 15 residues. The CDR3 nucleotides read TGCGCCAGCAGCTGGGGGCCAGAGGGCAATCAGCCCCAGCATTTT. Protein product: CASSWGPEGNQPQHF.

This clone came up once. The rearrangement joins TRBV7-8 to TRBJ2-7, with a weak D call TRBD2 (5 bases). The CDR3 is 14 residues long. Trimming left V 5 bases short and J 1 base short, with 12 bases between. CDR1 is SGHVS, CDR2 FQNEAQ, per germline. CDR3 DNA sequence: TGTGCCAGCAGCCTCGAGGGATTTTCCTACGAGCAGTACTTC. It codes for CASSLEGFSYEQYF.

This clone was seen only a few times. This chain links TRBV7-9 with TRBJ2-5; D may correspond to TRBD1 or TRBD2 (7 bases each). V lost 11 bases to trimming and J lost 5 bases, with 15 bases between them. This CDR3 contains 12 residues. Germline V CDR1 and CDR2: SEHNR, FQNEAQ (reference sequence). The CDR3 bases are TGTGCCGGAGATCAGGGGGGGGAGACCCAGTACTTC. This gives the protein CAGDQGGETQYF.

CDR3 nucleotide sequence: TGTGCCAGCAGTGTTCAGGGGGCCAACTATGGCTACACCTTC. Protein product: CASSVQGANYGYTF. V and J are TRBV2 and TRBJ1-2; 8 bases are shared with TRBD1. CDR3 size: 14 residues. Germline CDR1 and CDR2: SNHLY and FYNNEI. The J segment lost 2 bases and the V segment lost 4 bases, leaving 3 bases of the junction unmatched.

The rearrangement links TRBV7-7 to TRBJ1-5; D call uncertain. The CDR3 is 11 amino acids. V lost 9 bases and J lost 2, with 5 bases in between. Per the germline V gene, CDR1 is SSHAT and CDR2 is FNYEAQ (reference sequence). CDR3 in DNA: TGTGCCAGAAGGGGCAATCAGCCCCAGCATTTT. Protein: CARRGNQPQHF.

The chain employs TRBV7-2 and TRBJ2-3, with D possibly TRBD2 on 6 matching bases. V was shortened by 5 bases and J by 6 bases, with 15 bases between the two germline ends. Germline V lookup: CDR1 SGHTA, CDR2 FQGNSA. The CDR3 totals 14 residues. CDR3 coding DNA: TGTGCCAGCAGCCCCCGACTAGAGATGGATACGCAGTATTTT. Encoded protein: CASSPRLEMDTQYF.

The chain has TRBV6-6 and TRBJ1-6; D not resolved. The ends were cut back, 1 base at V and 10 bases at J, with 14 bases in the middle. Germline V gene lookup returns CDR1 MNHNY and CDR2 SVGAGI (reference sequence). CDR3 length: 15 residues. CDR3 nucleotides: TGTGCCAGCAGTTACTACAGACAAGTGGGCTCACCCCTCCACTTT. Amino acids: CASSYYRQVGSPLHF.

This chain uses TRBV5-1 with TRBJ2-1; D possibly corresponds to TRBD2 (6 bases). The CDR3 runs to 16 residues. Per germline, CDR1 SGHRS and CDR2 YFSETQ. With 4 bases removed from V and 5 bases from J, the gap between germline ends came to 19 bases. The CDR3: CASSMWGEAAHNEQFF. The CDR3 nucleotides read TGCGCCAGCAGCATGTGGGGGGAAGCGGCCCACAATGAGCAGTTCTTC.

This clone was detected only a few times. The rearrangement uses TRBV30 and TRBJ1-2; D uncertain. Germline CDR1 is GTSNPN and CDR2 is SVGIG (reference sequence). V was shortened by 2 bases and J by 5 bases, with 15 bases between the two germline ends. The CDR3 runs to 14 residues. The CDR3 spells CAWSKGGTDYGYTF. The CDR3 region has the DNA TGTGCCTGGAGTAAGGGAGGAACGGATTATGGCTACACCTTC.

The CDR3 is CASSLPPGGQETQYF. The CDR3 DNA reads TGTGCCAGCAGCTTGCCCCCGGGAGGGCAAGAGACCCAGTACTTC. This chain links TRBV5-4 with TRBJ2-5; TRBD2 aligns across 8 bases. After removal of 1 base from V and 2 bases from J, the junction contained 4 bases not matched to a gene. In germline, CDR1 is SGHNT, CDR2 YYREEE (reference sequence). The CDR3 is made up of 15 amino acids.

The chain couples TRBV2 to TRBJ2-5; D is perhaps TRBD2 (6 bases). Trimming removed 8 bases at V and 0 bases at J, with 13 bases between. The CDR3 loop spans 14 amino acids. The germline CDR1 and CDR2 sequences are SNHLY and FYNNEI. This chain's CDR3 is CASRDWAYQETQYF. The DNA for the CDR3 is TGTGCCAGCCGGGACTGGGCGTACCAAGAGACCCAGTACTTC.

As DNA, the CDR3 is TGTGCCAGTAGGAGAGGACAGGGGGCGGTAGAGACCCAGTACTTC. The encoded protein is CASRRGQGAVETQYF. V gene TRBV19 combines with J gene TRBJ2-5, with 11 bases aligning to TRBD1. J lost 4 bases, V lost 6 bases, and 7 bases had no gene match. This CDR3 has 15 amino acids. Germline CDR1 and CDR2: LNHDA and SQIVND (reference sequence).

Points on this clone: At one end, the junction sequence differs from germline, possibly due to a read error. The gene calls are TRBV11-2 and TRBJ2-7, with D possibly called TRBD1 or TRBD2 (5 bases each). The CDR3 extends over 12 amino acids. Germline CDR1 is SGHAT and CDR2 is FQNNGV. In DNA form, the CDR3 reads TGTGCCAGCAGCTTAGGGCAGGGACGGCCGGACTTC. This encodes CASSLGQGRPDF.

This clone was recorded a few times. This rearrangement joins TRBV9 to TRBJ1-1, with 7 bases matching TRBD1. With V trimmed by 4 bases and J by 7 bases, 10 bases remained unmatched. CDR3 length equals 14 residues. CDR1 and CDR2 from the germline V gene are SGDLS and YYNGEE. The CDR3 DNA sequence: TGTGCCAGCAGCACCTTCGACAGGGTCGATGAAGCTTTCTTT. Amino acids: CASSTFDRVDEAFF.

V gene TRBV15 combines with J gene TRBJ1-2; possibly TRBD1 for D (5 bases). The V end was cut by 2 bases, the J end by 4 bases, with 8 bases between. Germline CDR1 reads LNHNV; CDR2 reads YYDKDF (reference sequence). The CDR3 spans 13 residues. CDR3 in amino acids: CATSRPGGYGYTF. The DNA of the CDR3 is TGTGCCACCAGCAGACCCGGGGGCTATGGCTACACCTTC. Variable domain in full (rest from reference TRBV15 and TRBJ1-2): DAMVIQNPRYQVTQFGKPVTLSCSQTLNHNVMYWYQQKSSQAPKLLFHYYDKDFNNEADTPDNFQSRRPNTSFCFLDIRSPGLGDTAMYLCATSRPGGYGYTFGSGTRLTVV.

The chain uses TRBV5-1 and TRBJ1-1; TRBD1 is a possible D gene (6 bases). Trimming stripped 4 bases from V and 8 bases from J, with 18 bases between. Germline loops: CDR1 SGHRS, CDR2 YFSETQ. The CDR3 consists of 14 residues. CDR3 bases: TGCGCCAGCAGCCCGATTTGGGGGGGCTCAGAAGCTTTCTTT. It translates to CASSPIWGGSEAFF.

The chain couples TRBV29-1 to TRBJ1-1; D unclear. V gave up 4 bases and J gave up 4 bases, with 13 bases separating them. Germline V CDR1 and CDR2: SQVTM, ANQGSEA. The CDR3 spans 13 residues. The CDR3 nucleotides read TGCAGCGTTGGAGCGGGTCGCGGCACTGAAGCTTTCTTT. Amino acid sequence: CSVGAGRGTEAFF.

The rearrangement joins TRBV7-2 to TRBJ1-6; TRBD1 is a possible D gene (6 bases). This CDR3 has 14 residues. The germline V gene has CDR1 SGHTA and CDR2 FQGNSA. Trimming removed 4 bases at V and 6 bases at J, with 10 bases between. CDR3 sequence (DNA): TGTGCCAGCAGCTCGTGGACAGTTAATTCACCCCTCCACTTT. As protein: CASSSWTVNSPLHF.

The chain recombines TRBV19 with TRBJ2-7; 9 nucleotides agree with TRBD1. Germline V gene sequence: CDR1 LNHDA, CDR2 SQIVND (reference sequence). The CDR3 totals 15 residues. Trimming removed 3 bases from V and 2 bases from J; junction bases left unmatched: 5. The CDR3 protein is CASSIGQGKAYEQYF. The CDR3 DNA reads TGTGCCAGTAGTATCGGACAGGGGAAGGCCTACGAGCAGTACTTC.

The rearrangement uses TRBV5-4 and TRBJ2-7; 8 nucleotides match TRBD1. The CDR3 consists of 16 residues. Germline-derived CDR1 and CDR2 are SGHNT and YYREEE (reference sequence). The V and J ends lost 3 bases and 2 bases, in that order; junction bases with no gene match: 10. CDR3 sequence: CASSSIGQGRTYEQYF. CDR3 in DNA: TGTGCCAGCAGCTCAATAGGACAGGGAAGAACCTACGAGCAGTACTTC.

This clone has a handful of counts. The genes are TRBV6-6 and TRBJ1-2, with 7 bases that match TRBD1. Germline-derived CDR1 and CDR2 are MNHNY and SVGAGI (reference sequence). CDR3 length: 13 amino acids. The V gene end was trimmed by 2 bases and the J gene end by 7 bases; junction bases not matched to a gene: 4. The CDR3, as DNA: TGTGCCAGCAGTTACGAGTCAGGGGGTGGCTACACCTTC. Translation gives CASSYESGGGYTF.

The gene calls are TRBV19 and TRBJ2-1; D possibly corresponds to TRBD1 (6 bases). Trimming stripped 9 bases from V and 6 bases from J, with 12 bases between. Germline V gives CDR1 LNHDA, CDR2 SQIVND (reference sequence). The CDR3 sequence is 12 residues long. The CDR3 region is CASLKGGNEQFF. The DNA for the CDR3 is TGTGCCAGCTTAAAAGGGGGCAATGAGCAGTTCTTC.